The 17 T cell receptor beta chains presented below share a single source sample, sequenced in a study of CD8+ T cells in alopecia areata. Treatment denoted: oral pan-JAK inhibitor, 5-10 mg twice daily. Once RNA had been extracted, it was reverse transcribed into cDNA to act as the sequencing template. TCRdb's table, derived via immunoSEQ multiplex PCR, lists solely in-frame clones and lacks some. The data hold about 190,000 clones, with 55% to 70% observed a single time. The specimen was CD4+ T cells sorted from blood, collected at week 4, from a patient treated with tofacitinib. The receptor set was obtained from a human donor with alopecia areata.

V usage is TRBV6-5 and J usage is TRBJ2-5; weak D call: TRBD2 (5 bases). Deletions cut 0 bases from V and 4 bases from J, with 9 bases between. Germline assignment: CDR1 MNHEY and CDR2 SVGAGI. The length of the CDR3 is 14 residues. CDR3 in amino acids: CASSYSFAGETQYF. DNA of the CDR3: TGTGCCAGCAGTTACTCGTTTGCGGGAGAGACCCAGTACTTC.

J is TRBJ1-1 and V is TRBV9; D is undetermined. This CDR3 contains 14 residues. Germline V gene lookup returns CDR1 SGDLS and CDR2 YYNGEE. V lost 4 bases and J lost 1, with 11 bases in between. CDR3 nucleotides: TGTGCCAGCAGCCCCATGCGAGCGAACACTGAAGCTTTCTTT. This codes for CASSPMRANTEAFF.

This chain joins TRBV11-3 and TRBJ2-3; D unresolved. The V gene lost 4 bases and the J gene lost 8 bases, with 13 bases spanning the gap. CDR1 and CDR2 from the germline V gene are SGHNT and YENEEA. The CDR3 runs to 13 residues. This CDR3 reads CASSSRTLGTQYF. CDR3 nucleotides: TGTGCCAGCAGCTCAAGAACACTCGGTACGCAGTATTTT.

V gene TRBV19 combines with J gene TRBJ2-1; 13 nucleotides align to TRBD2. The CDR3 totals 14 residues. J lost 7 bases, V lost 10 bases, and 7 bases had no gene match. The germline V gene has CDR1 LNHDA and CDR2 SQIVND (reference sequence). CDR3 DNA: TGTGCCACACACAGGACTAGCGGGAGAAATGAGCAGTTCTTC. Translated, it gives CATHRTSGRNEQFF. The complete variable domain, with remaining parts taken from reference TRBV19 and TRBJ2-1, reads DGGITQSPKYLFRKEGQNVTLSCEQNLNHDAMYWYRQDPGQGLRLIYYSQIVNDFQKGDIAEGYSVSREKKESFPLTVTSAQKNPTAFYLCATHRTSGRNEQFFGPGTRLTVL.

This clone was detected a few times. The J gene is TRBJ2-1, the V gene TRBV5-1, with D perhaps TRBD1 (6 bases). This CDR3 has 16 residues. V was clipped by 0 bases and J by 5 bases, with 15 bases between them. Germline assignment: CDR1 SGHRS and CDR2 YFSETQ. In nucleotides, the CDR3 is TGCGCCAGCAGCTTGGCCAGGGGCGGGCCAGACAATGAGCAGTTCTTC. It codes for CASSLARGGPDNEQFF.

The rearrangement joins TRBV6-5 to TRBJ2-3, with TRBD2 as a possible D gene (6 bases). V lost 5 bases to trimming and J lost 0 bases, with 12 bases between them. Germline-derived CDR1 and CDR2 are MNHEY and SVGAGI. There are 15 residues in the CDR3. The CDR3 DNA follows: TGTGCCAGCAGTCCGCGGGGTATTAGCACAGATACGCAGTATTTT. This encodes CASSPRGISTDTQYF.

The chain employs TRBV4-2 and TRBJ2-7; no firm D call. This CDR3 spans 16 amino acids. Germline V gene lookup returns CDR1 LGHNA and CDR2 YNFKEQ. V was cut by 0 bases and J by 7 bases, with 19 bases left in between. The CDR3 loop reads CASSQDRAQPWGEQYF. The CDR3 DNA reads TGTGCCAGCAGCCAAGACCGGGCCCAGCCCTGGGGAGAGCAGTACTTC.

The V gene is TRBV7-2, the J gene TRBJ2-2; D not resolved. V was pared by 2 bases and J by 7 bases, with 5 bases between. Germline CDR1 SGHTA, CDR2 FQGNSA. The CDR3 has 12 amino acids. CDR3 amino acids: CASSLYGGELFF. The CDR3 DNA reads as TGTGCCAGCAGCTTATATGGCGGGGAGCTGTTTTTT.

CDR3 sequence reads: CASSLSHRRGYTF. Written as DNA, the CDR3 is TGTGCCAGCAGCTTGTCTCATCGGCGGGGCTACACCTTC. V and J are TRBV5-6 and TRBJ1-2; D unclear. V was shortened by 1 base and J by 8 bases, with 12 bases between the two germline ends. CDR1 and CDR2 from the germline V gene are SGHDT and YYEEEE. The CDR3 runs 13 residues.

V is TRBV7-3 and J is TRBJ1-2; no reliable D call. The germline gives CDR1 SGHTA, CDR2 FQGTGA. The CDR3 is 13 residues long. The V end was cut by 5 bases, the J end by 7 bases, with 14 bases between. The CDR3 loop is CASSPEPRGGYTF. The DNA for the CDR3 is TGTGCCAGCAGCCCAGAGCCCCGAGGTGGCTACACCTTC.

The V and J genes are TRBV19 and TRBJ2-1; 9 nucleotides match TRBD2. Trimming cost V 10 bases and J 2 bases; bases outside gene matches: 12. Germline V lookup: CDR1 LNHDA, CDR2 SQIVND (reference sequence). There are 16 residues in the CDR3. This CDR3 reads CATSDRTSDAYNEQFF. The DNA of the CDR3 is TGTGCCACCAGCGACCGGACTAGCGACGCCTACAATGAGCAGTTCTTC.

The rearrangement links TRBV18 to TRBJ2-1, with TRBD2 matching over 9 bases. J lost 4 bases, V lost 3 bases, and 7 bases had no gene match. The length of the CDR3 is 16 residues. Germline V lookup: CDR1 KGHSH, CDR2 LQKENI. CDR3 nucleotides: TGTGCCAGCTCACCTCTCCCCAGCGGGGGGTACAATGAGCAGTTCTTC. Encoded protein: CASSPLPSGGYNEQFF.

V is TRBV20-1 and J is TRBJ2-5; D not resolved. CDR3 size: 8 residues. Looked up from germline, CDR1 is DFQATT and CDR2 is SNEGSKA (reference sequence). DNA for the CDR3: TGCAGGGAAATTACTCAGTACTTC. Translating gives CREITQYF.

There are a few counts of this clone. The rearrangement joins TRBV30 to TRBJ2-2, with D possibly TRBD2 on 6 matching bases. This CDR3 has 14 amino acids. Trimming removed 1 base at V and 1 base at J, with 7 bases between. The germline gives CDR1 GTSNPN, CDR2 SVGIG (reference sequence). DNA of the CDR3: TGTGCCTGGAGTGCGGGAGAGAACACCGGGGAGCTGTTTTTT. Amino acid sequence: CAWSAGENTGELFF.

This clone showed up just once. J is TRBJ2-3 and V is TRBV18; 8 nucleotides match TRBD2. Trimming cost V 0 bases and J 0 bases; bases outside gene matches: 2. This CDR3 contains 16 residues. Germline CDR1 and CDR2: KGHSH and LQKENI. The CDR3 DNA reads as TGTGCCAGCTCACCACCGGCGGGAGGAAGCACAGATACGCAGTATTTT. Residues: CASSPPAGGSTDTQYF.

J is TRBJ2-7 and V is TRBV11-2, with 9 bases matching TRBD1. The trim removed 5 bases at V and 6 bases at J, leaving 5 bases unmatched. Germline V gives CDR1 SGHAT, CDR2 FQNNGV. The CDR3 totals 13 residues. CDR3 in amino acids: CASSPGTGIEQYF. The CDR3 region has the DNA TGTGCCAGCAGCCCAGGGACAGGGATCGAGCAGTACTTC.

Concerning this clone itself: Additional DNA sequences in this sample encode the identical CDR3. The chain combines TRBV30 with TRBJ1-1, with D unresolved. In germline, CDR1 is GTSNPN, CDR2 SVGIG (reference sequence). CDR3 size: 13 residues. Trimming left V 0 bases short and J 0 bases short, with 5 bases between. The CDR3 protein is CAWSVSVNTEAFF. CDR3 DNA: TGTGCCTGGAGTGTAAGCGTGAACACTGAAGCTTTCTTT.